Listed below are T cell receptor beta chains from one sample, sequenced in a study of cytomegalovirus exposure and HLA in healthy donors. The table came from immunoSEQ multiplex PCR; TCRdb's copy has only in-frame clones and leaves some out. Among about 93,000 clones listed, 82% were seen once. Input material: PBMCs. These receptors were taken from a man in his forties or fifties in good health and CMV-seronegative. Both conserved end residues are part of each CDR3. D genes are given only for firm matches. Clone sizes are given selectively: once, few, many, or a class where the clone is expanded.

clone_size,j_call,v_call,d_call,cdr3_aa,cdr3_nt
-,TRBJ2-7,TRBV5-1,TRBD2,CASSLAGLAGGAYEQYF,TGCGCCAGCAGCTTGGCCGGACTAGCGGGAGGGGCCTACGAGCAGTACTTC
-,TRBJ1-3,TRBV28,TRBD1,CASKRTGNPGNTIYF,TGTGCCAGCAAAAGGACAGGGAATCCTGGAAACACCATATATTTT
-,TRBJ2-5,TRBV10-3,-,CAISESLPGVREQYF,TGTGCCATCAGTGAGTCGCTCCCCGGGGTAAGAGAGCAGTACTTC
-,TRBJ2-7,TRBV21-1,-,CASTERGPSYEQYF,TGTGCCAGCACGGAGCGGGGCCCCTCCTACGAGCAGTACTTC
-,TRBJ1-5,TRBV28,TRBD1,CASALTGGIGNQPQHF,TGTGCCAGCGCCCTGACAGGGGGCATTGGCAATCAGCCCCAGCATTTT
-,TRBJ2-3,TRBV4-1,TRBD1,CASSHPGQGRTDTQYF,TGCGCCAGCAGCCACCCGGGACAGGGACGCACAGATACGCAGTATTTT
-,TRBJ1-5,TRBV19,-,CASSKDSSYQPQHF,TGTGCCAGTAGTAAAGACAGTTCTTATCAGCCCCAGCATTTT
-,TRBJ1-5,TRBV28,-,CASSLWKNRGSFNQPQHF,TGTGCCAGCAGTTTATGGAAGAATAGAGGTTCATTCAATCAGCCCCAGCATTTT
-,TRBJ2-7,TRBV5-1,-,CASRLTYEQYF,TGCGCCAGCAGGCTAACCTACGAGCAGTACTTC
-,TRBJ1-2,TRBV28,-,CATQGPVYGYTF,TGTGCCACCCAGGGTCCGGTCTATGGCTACACCTTC
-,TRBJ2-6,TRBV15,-,CATSRPPLQGEPSGANVLTF,TGTGCCACCAGCAGACCGCCATTACAGGGAGAACCCTCTGGGGCCAACGTCCTGACTTTC
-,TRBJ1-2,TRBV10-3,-,CAISEGPGRGGPNYGYTF,TGTGCCATCAGTGAAGGACCCGGACGGGGGGGACCTAACTATGGCTACACCTTC
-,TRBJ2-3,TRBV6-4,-,CATRAGSGSTDTQYF,TGTGCCACCCGGGCCGGGAGCGGTAGTACAGATACGCAGTATTTT
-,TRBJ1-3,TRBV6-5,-,CASRDSPGNTIYF,TGTGCCAGCAGGGACAGTCCTGGAAACACCATATATTTT
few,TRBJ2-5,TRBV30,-,CAWREVRDPSRGGQETQYF,TGTGCCTGGAGAGAGGTTCGGGACCCGTCTAGGGGGGGGCAAGAGACCCAGTACTTC
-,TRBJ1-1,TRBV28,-,CASSTKHTEAFF,TGTGCCAGCAGTACCAAACATACTGAAGCTTTCTTT
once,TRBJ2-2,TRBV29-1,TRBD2,CSVAGLVTGELFF,TGCAGCGTTGCGGGACTAGTCACCGGGGAGCTGTTTTTT
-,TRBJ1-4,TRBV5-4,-,CASSSPGAANEKLFF,TGTGCCAGCAGCTCGCCGGGAGCGGCTAATGAAAAACTGTTTTTT
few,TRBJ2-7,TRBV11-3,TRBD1,CASSLGGPGTGSYEQYF,TGTGCCAGCAGCTTAGGCGGTCCCGGGACAGGATCCTACGAGCAGTACTTC
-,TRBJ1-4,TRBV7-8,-,CASSLRQTNEKLFF,TGTGCCAGCAGCTTGAGACAAACTAATGAAAAACTGTTTTTT